The rows below give T cell receptor beta chains drawn from one sample of a study of cytomegalovirus exposure and HLA in healthy donors. Profiled with immunoSEQ multiplex PCR; TCRdb holds only in-frame clones, not every one. Of 59,000 or so clones listed, approximately 89% are singletons. Sequenced input: PBMCs. These receptor sequences come from a woman aged 18-35 years in good health and CMV-seronegative. Each CDR3 is given with its conserved first and last residue. A D gene is named only where the DNA matches it firmly. Expanded clones are given a class, and other clones once, few, many or no size at all.

TRBV7-2	.	TRBJ2-7	TRBD2	TGTGCCAGCAGCTTAAACCCTAGCGGTTCCTACGAGCAGTACTTC	CASSLNPSGSYEQYF
TRBV6-6	.	TRBJ2-2	TRBD2	TGTGCCAGCATACCCACTAGCGCCGGGGAGCTGTTTTTT	CASIPTSAGELFF
TRBV6-1	.	TRBJ1-5	TRBD1	TGTGCCAGCAACCCGACAGGGAACTACAATCAGCCCCAGCATTTT	CASNPTGNYNQPQHF
TRBV18	.	TRBJ2-1	.	TGTGCCAGCTCGCGACCGGGTGAGCAGTTCTTC	CASSRPGEQFF
TRBV27	.	TRBJ2-7	.	TGTGCCAGCAGTTTATCCGTAGATTCCTCCTACGAGCAGTACTTC	CASSLSVDSSYEQYF
TRBV5-1	.	TRBJ2-1	TRBD1	TGCGCCAGCAGCTCACCGGGACAGGGTGGCAATGAGCAGTTCTTC	CASSSPGQGGNEQFF
TRBV2	.	TRBJ2-2	.	TGTGCCAGCAGTGAAGATCAGGTTGCCGGGGAGCTGTTTTTT	CASSEDQVAGELFF
TRBV7-9	.	TRBJ2-1	.	TGTGCCAGCAGAGGCGGCGGTGACAATGAGCAGTTCTTC	CASRGGGDNEQFF
TRBV2	few	TRBJ1-4	.	TGTGCCAGCAGTTCCGGACTTAATGAAAAACTGTTTTTT	CASSSGLNEKLFF
TRBV2	.	TRBJ1-1	.	TGTGCCAGCAGTGAAGCGCGTGGGGCCCTGAACACTGAAGCTTTCTTT	CASSEARGALNTEAFF
TRBV28	.	TRBJ2-1	.	TGTGCCAGCAGTTTACTCCGCAATGAGCAGTTCTTC	CASSLLRNEQFF
TRBV11-2	.	TRBJ1-2	.	TGTGCCAGCAGCCCCCTCGACAGGCCTCTTCATGGCTACACCTTC	CASSPLDRPLHGYTF
TRBV25-1	.	TRBJ2-3	TRBD1	TGTGCCAGCAGTGCAAACAGGGGGCGCTTCTCAGATACGCAGTATTTT	CASSANRGRFSDTQYF
TRBV7-3	.	TRBJ2-6	.	TGTGCCAGCAGCAAAACAGGAACTTCAAACGTCCTGACTTTC	CASSKTGTSNVLTF
TRBV6-6	.	TRBJ1-1	.	TGTGCCAGCAGAAGACAGAACACTGAAGCTTTCTTT	CASRRQNTEAFF
TRBV18	.	TRBJ1-1	.	TGTGCCAGCTCACCTATCCAGGGATCAAACACTGAAGCTTTCTTT	CASSPIQGSNTEAFF
TRBV5-6	.	TRBJ2-3	TRBD1	TGTGCCAGCAGCTTGGGGGACAGGGTGACCTATAGCACAGATACGCAGTATTTT	CASSLGDRVTYSTDTQYF
TRBV5-4	.	TRBJ2-2	TRBD1	TGTGCCAGCAGCTGGGACAGGGACGCCTCCGGGGAGCTGTTTTTT	CASSWDRDASGELFF
TRBV2	once	TRBJ2-1	.	TGTGCCAGCGGAGGAGGGACGGACAATGAGCAGTTCTTC	CASGGGTDNEQFF
TRBV6-5	.	TRBJ2-7	.	TGTGCCAGCGGAACATCGGGCGTAGCGGCTTACGAGCAGTACTTC	CASGTSGVAAYEQYF
TRBV11-2	.	TRBJ2-5	TRBD2	TGTGCCAGCAGCTTAGGGCTAGCGGGAGAAGAGACCCAGTACTTC	CASSLGLAGEETQYF
TRBV4-1	.	TRBJ1-2	.	TGCGCCAGCAGCCAAGTTGAGGCAGAAAACTATGGCTACACCTTC	CASSQVEAENYGYTF
TRBV2	.	TRBJ2-4	.	TGTGCCAGCAGTGAATTGGCGGGAAAAGCCAAAAACATTCAGTACTTC	CASSELAGKAKNIQYF
TRBV5-4	.	TRBJ2-2	TRBD1	TGTGCCAGCAAAAGTGACAGGGGCTACACCGGGGAGCTGTTTTTT	CASKSDRGYTGELFF
TRBV6-6	.	TRBJ1-2	.	TGTGCCAGTTCCGCGACATCAACTGGCTACACCTTC	CASSATSTGYTF
TRBV11-3	.	TRBJ1-3	.	TGTGCCAGCTCCTCCCTCTCTGGAAACACCATATATTTT	CASSSLSGNTIYF
TRBV19	.	TRBJ1-2	.	TGTGCCAGTAGTATAGGGGGGGACTATGGCTACACCTTC	CASSIGGDYGYTF
TRBV6-1	.	TRBJ2-3	.	TGTGCCAGCATCCCTCCGGGCACAGATACGCAGTATTTT	CASIPPGTDTQYF
TRBV7-3	.	TRBJ2-7	TRBD1	TGTGCCAGCAGCCTAGGGGACAGGGACTACGAGCAGTACTTC	CASSLGDRDYEQYF
TRBV4-2	once	TRBJ2-7	.	TGTGCCAGCAGCCAAGTGTCCCAAATCCACTACGAGCAGTACTTC	CASSQVSQIHYEQYF
TRBV10-3	.	TRBJ1-1	.	TGTGCCATCAGCTTTACAGGGAGTAACACTGAAGCTTTCTTT	CAISFTGSNTEAFF
TRBV7-9	once	TRBJ1-5	.	TGTGCCAGCAGCCCGGAGGGAGTAAATCAGCCCCAGCATTTT	CASSPEGVNQPQHF
TRBV7-8	.	TRBJ2-3	TRBD2	TGTGCCAGCAGCTTAGTGGTGGCAGCGGGGGCATCTACTCTAAGCACAGATACGCAGTATTTT	CASSLVVAAGASTLSTDTQYF
TRBV9	.	TRBJ1-2	.	TGTGCCAGCAGCGCGGGGGGCAGGGTCGGCTATAACTATGGCTACACCTTC	CASSAGGRVGYNYGYTF
TRBV2	.	TRBJ1-5	.	TGTGCCAGCAGTGAAGCGCACCAGGGAAATCAGCCCCAGCATTTT	CASSEAHQGNQPQHF
TRBV30	.	TRBJ1-1	TRBD1	TGTGCCTGGAGTCTTGACAGGGTAGCTTTCTTT	CAWSLDRVAFF
TRBV7-9	.	TRBJ2-5	.	TGTGCCAGCCGCGTAGGGGCAGTCTTGTACCAAGAGACCCAGTACTTC	CASRVGAVLYQETQYF
TRBV6-5	.	TRBJ1-3	.	TGTGCCAGCAGTTACTCGGTGGCCTCTGGAAACACCATATATTTT	CASSYSVASGNTIYF
TRBV5-1	.	TRBJ2-7	.	TGCGCCAGCAGCTTTACAGGGTACGAGCAGTACTTC	CASSFTGYEQYF
TRBV29-1	few	TRBJ2-7	.	TGCAGCGTTGATAAGGGGATTCTCGGCGACGAGCAGTACTTC	CSVDKGILGDEQYF
TRBV5-1	.	TRBJ2-3	TRBD2	TGCGCCAGCAGCTTTCTAGCGGGGTTTGGGGATACGCAGTATTTT	CASSFLAGFGDTQYF
TRBV5-5	.	TRBJ2-1	.	TGTGCCAGCAGCCACCGGGGCAGGAGGGATGAGCAGTTCTTC	CASSHRGRRDEQFF
TRBV21-1	.	TRBJ2-3	.	TGTGCCAGCAGCAAAGTATCAGTTGTGGCAGATACGCAGTATTTT	CASSKVSVVADTQYF
TRBV15	.	TRBJ2-1	TRBD2	TGTGCCACCAGCAGAACTACCCTAGCGGGGGGTACCTACAATGAGCAGTTCTTC	CATSRTTLAGGTYNEQFF
TRBV13	.	TRBJ2-3	.	TGTGCCAGCAGCTCACTACGGGACAACACAGATACGCAGTATTTT	CASSSLRDNTDTQYF
TRBV30	.	TRBJ2-7	.	TGTGCCTTTACAGGGTTTAGCTCCTACGAGCAGTACTTC	CAFTGFSSYEQYF
TRBV7-3	.	TRBJ1-1	TRBD1	TGTGCCAGCAGCCCTACAGGGGGGAACACTGAAGCTTTCTTT	CASSPTGGNTEAFF
TRBV30	.	TRBJ2-4	.	TGTGCCTGGAGTTCGGTCGGGGAAAACATTCAGTACTTC	CAWSSVGENIQYF